This T cell receptor beta chain was found in a study of blood T cell repertoires in COVID-19. At the level of the study: The United States, Italy and Spain supplied acute and convalescent COVID-19 samples. PBMCs, B-cell-depleted T cells, or T cells were the source of the cDNA or gDNA that made up the material.

In the original processing: Reference gene primer amplification yielded estimated nucleated cell counts. The method was immunoSEQ multiplex PCR; TCRdb's version includes in-frame clones alone and lacks a portion of them. V, J and clone size are taken as reported in that table, and D and trimming were inferred from the DNA itself. In the table there are approximately 80,000 clones, 88% of which are singletons. This CDR3 contains 17 residues. The germline CDR1 and CDR2 sequences are SGDLS and YYNGEE. V lost 5 bases and J lost 4; bases outside the gene matches: 10. Sequences were obtained from peripheral blood. The clonotype was recovered from a woman of 80 years or more with acute or convalescent COVID-19. This sequence joins TRBV9 and TRBJ2-2, with 11 bases lining up with TRBD2. CDR3 sequence reads: CASSQTSGVGGTGELFF. Here the CDR3 DNA reads TGTGCCAGCAGTCAGACTAGCGGGGTTGGGGGCACCGGGGAGCTGTTTTTT. Variable domain in full (rest from reference TRBV9 and TRBJ2-2): DSGVTQTPKHLITATGQRVTLRCSPRSGDLSVYWYQQSLDQGLQFLIQYYNGEERAKGNILERFSAQQFPDLHSELNLSSLELGDSALYFCASSQTSGVGGTGELFFGEGSRLTVL.